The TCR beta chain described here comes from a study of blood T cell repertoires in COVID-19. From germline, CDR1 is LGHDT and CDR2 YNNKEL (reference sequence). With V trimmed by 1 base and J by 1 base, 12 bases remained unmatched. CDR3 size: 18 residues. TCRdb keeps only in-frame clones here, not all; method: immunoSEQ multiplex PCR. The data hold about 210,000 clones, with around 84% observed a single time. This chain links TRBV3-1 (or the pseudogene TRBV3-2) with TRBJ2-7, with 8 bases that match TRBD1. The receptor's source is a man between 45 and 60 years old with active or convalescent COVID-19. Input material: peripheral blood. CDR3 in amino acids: CASSQVLRVRDRSYEQYF. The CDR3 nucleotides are TGTGCCAGCAGCCAAGTTCTTAGGGTCAGGGACAGGTCCTACGAGCAGTACTTC.